This T cell receptor (beta chain) was recorded in a study of molecular identifiers for immune sequencing clone quantification (dated by TCRdb to the late 2010s). Regarding the study in general: For a replicate experiment, the RNA from either about 20,000 or 100,000 naive CD8 T cells was divided into five aliquots, and four of those aliquots went on to sequencing. This methods study benchmarked molecular-identifier clustering-based TCR repertoire sequencing (MIDCIRS) and TCR RNA copy counting, using CD8 T cells to do so.

Regarding this clonotype: The target of this receptor is not known. The input lacks base qualities; no much larger clone sits a single base away.

Libraries of naive CD8 T cells were built from anywhere between roughly 19,000 and 1,000,000 sorted cells, with 10%, 30% or 50% of the purified RNA used. Naive CD8 T cells were FACS-sorted as CD8+CD4-CCR7+CD45RA+ on a BD FACSAria II into RLT Plus buffer. To test detection sensitivity, Jurkat RNA equivalent to about ten TCR copies was spiked into samples of about 19,000-1,000,000 naive CD8 T cells. CD8 T cells were enriched using RosetteSep CD8+ T Cell Enrichment Cocktail and Ficoll-Paque, and the enriched cells then underwent ACK red cell lysis. What the study reported, not specific to this receptor: The naive libraries included spiked-in Jurkat TCR RNA (approximately ten copies' worth), and this RNA is not part of the donor repertoire. The sizes of highly expanded clones could end up underestimated when identical TCR molecules share a barcode. When barcode sub-clustering was left out, chimeric consensus sequences inflated TCR diversity, with chimeras reaching as high as 47%. Spiked-in Jurkat TCR RNA equal to a single cell's worth was reported to be detectable even within 1,200,000 naive CD8 T cells. Clones above 20 RNA copies held over 98% of molecules in CMV-specific effector cells but under 1% in naive cells. About three recovered TCR RNA copies per cell were obtained by modeling, versus roughly 10 by digital PCR, implying a capture efficiency of about 30%.

The receptor library was made with PCR. This sample was sequenced with an Illumina HiSeq 4000. Bulk TCR libraries were generated as previously described, with the TCR primers listed in Table S5 used. The Qiagen AllPrep DNA/RNA kit was used to purify total RNA. Before analysis, reads from multiple sequencing runs of one library were combined. Concerning the study's data processing: Reads were retained only if their TCR constant sequence matched exactly, and those retained reads were trimmed to 150 nt and grouped according to their 12-nt molecular barcodes. Within each barcode group, reads were sub-clustered at a 15% Levenshtein threshold, and quality-weighted consensus sequences were built per RNA molecule. Non-functional sequences were removed, as were lower-count sequences one edit away from another. On the basis of fitting two negative binomial distributions, barcode sub-clusters with fewer than 20% of the maximum read count were discarded. TCRdb trimmed the raw reads at Q25, called clones with MiXCR and kept productive beta chains. A single entry per CDR3 protein holds the most common genes and DNA from its merged rows. TCRdb's processing, not the authors', yielded these V and J calls. The sample table records 300,000 to 350,000 distinct CDR3 sequences; over 20% of these occur just once. 0.75% to 0.85% of the sample is held by the ten biggest clonotypes.

The CDR3, from cysteine to phenylalanine, totals 14 residues. Just the 42-base CDR3 DNA is kept, in frame starting at base 1. The germline V gene (reference sequence) provides CDR1 LNHNV and CDR2 YYDKDF. V has 1 base trimmed and J has 3 bases trimmed; junction bases matching no gene number 2. This receptor was identified in a human donor in good health. Some libraries in this study had Jurkat cell RNA spiked in. The V and J segments used are TRBV15 and TRBJ2-5; 7 nucleotides in the junction match TRBD2. The sample taken for sequencing was naive CD8+ T cells from blood, with Jurkat cell RNA spiked in. The sample's cell subset or site label is to be understood as: FACS-sorted CD8+CD4-CCR7+CD45RA+ naive T cells. CDR3 loop: CATSRVAGEETQYF. At the DNA level, the sequence is TGTGCCACCAGCAGAGTGGCGGGGGAAGAGACCCAGTACTTC.